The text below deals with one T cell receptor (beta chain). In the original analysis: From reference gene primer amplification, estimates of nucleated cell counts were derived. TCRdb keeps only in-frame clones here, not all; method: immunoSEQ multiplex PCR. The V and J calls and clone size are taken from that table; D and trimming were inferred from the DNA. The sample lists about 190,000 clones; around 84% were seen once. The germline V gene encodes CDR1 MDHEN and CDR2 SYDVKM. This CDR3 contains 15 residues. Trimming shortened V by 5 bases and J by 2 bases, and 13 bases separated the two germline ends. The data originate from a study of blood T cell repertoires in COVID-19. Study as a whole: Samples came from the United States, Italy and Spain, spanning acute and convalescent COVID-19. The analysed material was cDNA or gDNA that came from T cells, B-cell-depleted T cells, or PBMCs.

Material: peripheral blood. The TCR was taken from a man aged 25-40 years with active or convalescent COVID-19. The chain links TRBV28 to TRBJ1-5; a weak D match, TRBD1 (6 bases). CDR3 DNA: TGTGCCAGCAGTACGACAGGAAGAGGCAATCAGCCCCAGCATTTT. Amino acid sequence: CASSTTGRGNQPQHF.